This is a list of T cell receptor beta chains from one sample in a study of early T cells in non-severe SARS-CoV-2 infection. TCRdb reprocessed the 5' RACE reads with MiXCR, giving one entry per CDR3 protein. The data hold tens of thousands of distinct CDR3 sequences, with approximately 4.4% observed a single time. Specimen: whole blood. All receptors derive from an adult who was a healthcare worker with PCR-confirmed SARS-CoV-2 infection or an uninfected control (not recorded which). CDR3s include the opening cysteine and the closing phenylalanine or tryptophan. A D gene is named only where the DNA matches it firmly. For some rows the clone size is stated as once, few or many, or as a class when expanded; others skip it.

TRBV29-1	many	TRBJ2-5	NA	CSAQGFGFVETQYF	TGCAGCGCCCAGGGGTTTGGGTTCGTCGAGACCCAGTACTTC
TRBV11-2	few	TRBJ1-1	NA	CASSYSTEAFF	TGTGCCAGCAGCTACAGCACTGAAGCTTTCTTT
TRBV6-5	many	TRBJ1-3	NA	CASRQTLGSGNTIYF	TGTGCCAGCAGACAGACGTTAGGATCTGGAAACACCATATATTTT
TRBV10-3	few	TRBJ2-7	TRBD2	CAISEGYLAGDKGRTYEQYF	TGTGCCATCAGTGAAGGTTATTTAGCGGGAGATAAAGGAAGGACCTACGAGCAGTACTTC
TRBV3-1	many	TRBJ2-7	NA	CASSQLASDFVF	TGTGCCAGCAGCCAACTTGCTAGCGACTTCGTCTTC
TRBV20-1	many	TRBJ2-5	NA	CSARGAAGKETQYF	TGCAGTGCCAGGGGGGCAGCAGGGAAAGAGACCCAGTACTTC
TRBV7-7	many	TRBJ2-1	TRBD2	CASSGGLAGVGEQFF	TGTGCCAGCAGCGGTGGCCTAGCGGGGGTGGGTGAGCAGTTCTTC
TRBV7-2	many	TRBJ2-3	TRBD1	CASSLDRNTDTQYF	TGTGCCAGCAGCTTGGACAGGAACACAGATACGCAGTATTTT
TRBV2	few	TRBJ2-2	TRBD2	CASSPTGLATGELFF	TGTGCCAGCAGTCCCACGGGACTAGCCACCGGGGAGCTGTTTTTT
TRBV20-1	many	TRBJ2-3	NA	CSARPGTDTQYF	TGCAGTGCTAGGCCAGGCACAGATACGCAGTATTTT
TRBV27	medium-sized	TRBJ2-7	NA	CASNQRDQTYEQYF	TGTGCCAGCAATCAACGGGACCAGACCTACGAGCAGTACTTC
TRBV5-1	many	TRBJ1-2	NA	CASSLEGGGYGYTF	TGCGCCAGCAGCTTGGAGGGGGGCGGCTATGGCTACACCTTC
TRBV5-1	few	TRBJ2-2	NA	CASSLDAHTGELFF	TGCGCCAGCAGCCTGGACGCTCACACCGGGGAGCTGTTTTTT
TRBV19	many	TRBJ2-2	NA	CASSTHLGNTGELFF	TGTGCCAGTAGCACGCATCTTGGGAACACCGGGGAGCTGTTTTTT
TRBV12-3/TRBV12-4	many	TRBJ2-1	TRBD2	CASSPGLAGGLSSYNEQFF	TGTGCCAGCAGTCCGGGACTAGCGGGGGGGCTTAGCTCCTACAATGAGCAGTTCTTC
TRBV18	many	TRBJ2-7	TRBD2	CASSPGTSVSYEQYF	TGTGCCAGCTCACCGGGGACTAGCGTGTCCTACGAGCAGTACTTC
TRBV10-3	NA	TRBJ2-1	NA	CAVAGTGRDNEQFF	TGTGCCGTCGCCGGGACGGGAAGGGACAATGAGCAGTTCTTC